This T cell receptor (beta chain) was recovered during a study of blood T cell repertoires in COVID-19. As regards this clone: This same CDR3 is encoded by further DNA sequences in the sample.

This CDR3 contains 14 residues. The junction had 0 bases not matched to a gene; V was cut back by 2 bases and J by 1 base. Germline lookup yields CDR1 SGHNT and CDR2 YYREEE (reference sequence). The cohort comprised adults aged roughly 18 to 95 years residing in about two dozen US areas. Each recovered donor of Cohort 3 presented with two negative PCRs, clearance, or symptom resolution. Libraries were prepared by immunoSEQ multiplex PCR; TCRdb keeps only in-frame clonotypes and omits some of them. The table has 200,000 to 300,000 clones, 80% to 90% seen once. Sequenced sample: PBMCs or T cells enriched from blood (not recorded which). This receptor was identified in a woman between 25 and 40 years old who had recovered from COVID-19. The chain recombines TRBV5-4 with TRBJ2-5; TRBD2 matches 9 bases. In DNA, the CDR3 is TGTGCCAGCAGCTTAGCGGGGGGCCAAGAGACCCAGTACTTC. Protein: CASSLAGGQETQYF. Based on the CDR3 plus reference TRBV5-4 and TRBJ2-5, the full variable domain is ETGVTQSPTHLIKTRGQQVTLRCSSQSGHNTVSWYQQALGQGPQFIFQYYREEENGRGNFPPRFSGLQFPNYSSELNVNALELDDSALYLCASSLAGGQETQYFGPGTRLLVL.